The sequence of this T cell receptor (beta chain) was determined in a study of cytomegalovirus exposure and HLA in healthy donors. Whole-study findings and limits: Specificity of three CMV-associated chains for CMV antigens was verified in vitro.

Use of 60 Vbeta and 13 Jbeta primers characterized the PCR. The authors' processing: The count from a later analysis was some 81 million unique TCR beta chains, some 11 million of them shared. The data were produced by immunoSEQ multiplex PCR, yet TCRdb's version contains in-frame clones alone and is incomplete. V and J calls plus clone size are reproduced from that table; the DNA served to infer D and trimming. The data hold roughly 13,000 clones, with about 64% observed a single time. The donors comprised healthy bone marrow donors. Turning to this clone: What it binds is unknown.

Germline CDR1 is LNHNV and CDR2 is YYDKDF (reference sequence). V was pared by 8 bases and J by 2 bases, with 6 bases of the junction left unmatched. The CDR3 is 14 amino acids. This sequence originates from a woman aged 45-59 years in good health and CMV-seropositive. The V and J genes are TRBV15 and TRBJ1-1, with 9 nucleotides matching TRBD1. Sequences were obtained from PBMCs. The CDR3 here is CATWTGARNTEAFF. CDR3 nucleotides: TGTGCCACCTGGACAGGGGCACGTAACACTGAAGCTTTCTTT.